What follows describes a single T cell receptor (beta chain). The antigen is undetermined. These data come from a study of PD-1 blockade in classical Hodgkin lymphoma. Noted time point: cycle 4 day 1 (C4D1), after around six weeks of nivolumab. Brentuximab vedotin exposure varied among the patients, all of whom had relapsed after autologous stem cell transplantation. Findings and caveats of the study: The study reported lower baseline TCR diversity in newly diagnosed patients than in healthy donors.

TCRdb keeps only in-frame clones here, not all; method: immunoSEQ multiplex PCR. This sample has 75,000 to 95,000 clones, with approximately 83% found just once. This CDR3 is built from 13 residues. The germline gives CDR1 SGHNT, CDR2 YYREEE (reference sequence). V was pared by 5 bases and J by 4 bases, with 11 bases between. Source: peripheral blood mononuclear cells (PBMCs), taken before the fourth cycle of nivolumab. The TCR comes from a human donor with classical Hodgkin lymphoma. V and J are TRBV5-4 and TRBJ2-3, with D perhaps TRBD1 or TRBD2 (5 bases each). CDR3 coding DNA: TGTGCCAGCAGTCGGGACCCAGCAGATACGCAGTATTTT. Protein product: CASSRDPADTQYF.